Shown below are 27 T cell receptor beta chains from a single sample sequenced in a study of PD-L1 blockade in urothelial cancer (dated by TCRdb to about 2017). To prepare the library, the immunoSEQ multiplex PCR assay was applied. Drawn from immuneACCESS, this table holds only the in-frame rearrangements with V and J called that TCRdb kept. Clones are partly lost; checked studies trace under half to an unresolved V gene and leave the rest unexplained. Across this sample there are some 24,000 clones, with almost 85% seen only once. The ten top clones hold 9.6% of the sample. The material was PBMCs, obtained around atezolizumab (anti-PD-L1) treatment. Receptor source: a man between 70 and 80 years old with urothelial cancer.

The chain recombines TRBV15 with TRBJ2-7, with D perhaps TRBD2 (6 bases). This CDR3 is 14 amino acids long. Germline CDR1 reads LNHNV; CDR2 reads YYDKDF (reference sequence). With 1 base removed from V and 6 bases from J, the gap between germline ends came to 13 bases. This CDR3 reads CATSRGGQRAEQYF. DNA of the CDR3: TGTGCCACCAGCAGAGGGGGTCAGCGGGCCGAGCAGTACTTC.

This chain links TRBV18 with TRBJ1-1; 7 bases are shared with TRBD1. Germline V gene lookup returns CDR1 KGHSH and CDR2 LQKENI. J was trimmed by 1 base and V by 5 bases; bases with no gene match: 10. The CDR3 sequence is 16 residues long. The CDR3 region is CASSASDRAGNTEAFF. CDR3 in DNA: TGTGCCAGCTCAGCTTCAGACAGGGCCGGGAACACTGAAGCTTTCTTT.

This clone was observed a handful of times. The chain couples TRBV11-3 to TRBJ1-1, with TRBD1 matching over 7 bases. Unmatched junction bases numbered 7, after V lost 5 bases and J lost 4 bases. The CDR3 length is 14 residues. Germline CDR1 and CDR2: SGHNT and YENEEA. The CDR3 DNA is TGTGCCAGCAGCCGTCAGGGGACAGTCACTGAAGCTTTCTTT. Translated: CASSRQGTVTEAFF.

The rearrangement links TRBV13 to TRBJ2-7; 10 positions agree with TRBD2. The ends lost 2 bases at V and 1 base at J; junction bases unmatched: 11. The CDR3 length is 18 residues. CDR1 and CDR2 from the germline V gene are PRHDT and FYEKMQ (reference sequence). The DNA for the CDR3 is TGTGCCAGCAGCTTATTGTCGGACCTAGCGGGAGTTTCCTACGAGCAGTACTTC. Protein product: CASSLLSDLAGVSYEQYF.

There are a few counts of this clone. The chain joins TRBV28 to TRBJ2-7, with 12 bases aligning to TRBD1. In germline, CDR1 is MDHEN, CDR2 SYDVKM. The V gene end was trimmed by 2 bases and the J gene end by 6 bases; junction bases not matched to a gene: 2. The CDR3 is made up of 14 amino acids. DNA for the CDR3: TGTGCCAGCAGTTTACGGGACAGGGGGCCCGAGCAGTACTTC. As protein: CASSLRDRGPEQYF.

CDR3 amino acids: CASSGGGSSYEQYF. The CDR3 DNA is TGTGCCAGCAGTGGGGGGGGGTCGTCCTACGAGCAGTACTTC. The chain combines TRBV27 with TRBJ2-7, with 7 positions matching TRBD2. Looked up from germline, CDR1 is MNHEY and CDR2 is SMNVEV (reference sequence). V trimming: 5 bases; J trimming: 1 base; junction bases outside the gene matches: 5. The CDR3 runs 14 residues.

The chain is built from TRBV19 and TRBJ1-4; D is unclear. This CDR3 has 14 residues. V was trimmed by 7 bases and J by 10 bases, leaving 19 bases between them. Per germline, CDR1 LNHDA and CDR2 SQIVND (reference sequence). For the CDR3, the DNA is TGTGCCAGTAACCCCCTCCTCGGATCAGGAAAACTGTTTTTT. Its translation: CASNPLLGSGKLFF.

J is TRBJ2-4 and V is TRBV6-5; tentative D call: TRBD2 (5 bases). Germline CDR1 and CDR2: MNHEY and SVGAGI. CDR3 length: 14 residues. The V gene lost 5 bases and the J gene lost 7 bases, with 15 bases spanning the gap. CDR3 sequence reads: CASSPLGEVNIQYF. Here the CDR3 DNA reads TGTGCCAGCAGTCCTTTGGGAGAGGTGAACATTCAGTACTTC.

The count of this clone is one. The rearrangement links TRBV30 to TRBJ2-5; perhaps TRBD2 as D (5 bases). The germline gives CDR1 GTSNPN, CDR2 SVGIG (reference sequence). Trimming pared 2 bases from V and 3 bases from J, leaving 10 bases between. The CDR3 runs 13 residues. CDR3 nucleotides: TGTGCCTGGAGTCCGGACGGGGAAGAGACCCAGTACTTC. Encoded protein: CAWSPDGEETQYF.

This chain joins TRBV4-1 and TRBJ1-3, with 8 nucleotides matching TRBD1. V lost 4 bases to trimming and J lost 4 bases; unmatched junction nucleotides: 12. Germline V gene sequence: CDR1 MGHRA, CDR2 YSYEKL. There are 17 residues in the CDR3. The CDR3 spells CASSRERQGAGGNTIYF. CDR3 in DNA: TGCGCCAGCAGCCGAGAACGGCAGGGGGCTGGGGGAAACACCATATATTTT.

The chain joins TRBV11-3 to TRBJ1-1; 8 bases are a match to TRBD1. Germline trimming cut 4 bases from V and 4 bases from J; bases unmatched to any gene: 8. CDR3 size: 15 residues. Germline CDR1 SGHNT, CDR2 YENEEA. Written as DNA, the CDR3 is TGTGCCAGCAGCTCCTCCCAGGGGGCGAGCACTGAAGCTTTCTTT. It translates to CASSSSQGASTEAFF.

The V gene is TRBV5-1, the J gene TRBJ1-6; maybe TRBD1 (5 bases). The germline CDR1 and CDR2 sequences are SGHRS and YFSETQ. V was trimmed by 6 bases and J by 5 bases, leaving 15 bases between them. The CDR3 has 15 residues. CDR3 nucleotide sequence: TGCGCCAGCACCGCTACCCCAGGGAATAATTCACCCCTCCACTTT. Amino acids: CASTATPGNNSPLHF. The full variable domain, with the rest looked up from reference TRBV5-1 and TRBJ1-6, is KAGVTQTPRYLIKTRGQQVTLSCSPISGHRSVSWYQQTPGQGLQFLFEYFSETQRNKGNFPGRFSGRQFSNSRSEMNVSTLELGDSALYLCASTATPGNNSPLHFGNGTRLTVT.

This chain joins TRBV28 and TRBJ2-1, with 8 bases aligning to TRBD2. The J segment lost 1 base and the V segment lost 6 bases, leaving 5 bases of the junction unmatched. CDR1 MDHEN and CDR2 SYDVKM come from the germline V gene. This CDR3 comprises 15 residues. The CDR3: CASSLGGGSYNEQFF. The CDR3 nucleotides are TGTGCCAGCAGCTTGGGCGGGGGGTCCTACAATGAGCAGTTCTTC.

The V call is TRBV7-8, the J call TRBJ1-1, with a tentative D call TRBD1 (5 bases). V was pared by 5 bases and J by 1 base, with 8 bases between. CDR1 is SGHVS and CDR2 is FQNEAQ in the germline V gene. CDR3 length: 13 residues. The CDR3 region is CASSTDRNTEAFF. In DNA form, the CDR3 reads TGTGCCAGCAGCACAGACAGGAACACTGAAGCTTTCTTT.

This chain links TRBV2 with TRBJ1-4; D is uncertain. Germline V lookup: CDR1 SNHLY, CDR2 FYNNEI. The CDR3 has 15 amino acids. V was clipped by 6 bases and J by 0 bases, with 11 bases between them. The CDR3 DNA reads TGTGCCAGCAGCCCTAGGAGAGCAACTAATGAAAAACTGTTTTTT. Its translation is CASSPRRATNEKLFF.

This clone was counted a few times. V usage is TRBV28 and J usage is TRBJ2-7, with D perhaps matching TRBD2 (6 bases). Germline V CDR1 and CDR2: MDHEN, SYDVKM. With 1 base removed from V and 4 bases from J, the gap between germline ends came to 23 bases. This CDR3 region has 18 residues. CDR3 loop: CASSLLGSPGALVYEQYF. As DNA, the CDR3 is TGTGCCAGCAGTTTATTAGGGAGTCCGGGAGCTTTAGTTTACGAGCAGTACTTC.

The CDR3 bases are TGTGCCAGCAGTTTCAGCCTTGGGGGGGCAAGTTACGAGCAGTACTTC. Translation: CASSFSLGGASYEQYF. The V gene is TRBV28, the J gene TRBJ2-7; D perhaps matches TRBD2 (7 bases). V lost 3 bases, J lost 4 bases, and 19 bases lay in between. CDR1 is MDHEN, CDR2 SYDVKM, per germline. This CDR3 comprises 16 residues.

The chain carries TRBV7-2 and TRBJ2-7, with 11 bases matching TRBD2. The ends lost 7 bases at V and 3 bases at J; junction bases unmatched: 11. CDR1 SGHTA and CDR2 FQGNSA come from the germline V gene. The CDR3 covers 16 residues. For the CDR3, the DNA is TGTGCCAGCAATTGTAGCGGGAGGGTCGTTATCTACGAGCAGTACTTC. It specifies CASNCSGRVVIYEQYF.

This clone was counted a few times. The chain carries TRBV30 and TRBJ2-2; a possible D gene is TRBD1 (6 bases). The CDR3 is 14 amino acids. V gave up 5 bases and J gave up 1 base, with 11 bases separating them. CDR1 is GTSNPN and CDR2 is SVGIG in the germline V gene (reference sequence). The CDR3 coding sequence is TGTGCCTGGCTAGGACAGTTGAACACCGGGGAGCTGTTTTTT. Its protein is CAWLGQLNTGELFF. Together with reference TRBV30 and TRBJ2-2, the CDR3 gives the full variable domain: SQTIHQWPATLVQPVGSPLSLECTVEGTSNPNLYWYRQAAGRGLQLLFYSVGIGQISSEVPQNLSASRPQDRQFILSSKKLLLSDSGFYLCAWLGQLNTGELFFGEGSRLTVL.

This chain uses TRBV16 with TRBJ2-3; TRBD1 aligns across 12 bases. The CDR3 is 17 amino acids. The trim removed 4 bases at V and 4 bases at J, leaving 9 bases unmatched. From germline, CDR1 is KGHSY and CDR2 FQNENV. In DNA, the CDR3 is TGTGCCAGCAGCCCCTACCGGGGGACAGGGGGCCCAGATACGCAGTATTTT. It encodes CASSPYRGTGGPDTQYF.

CDR3 bases: TGTGCCAGCAGATCGTTAGCGGGAGGTTACGAGCAGTACTTC. Protein: CASRSLAGGYEQYF. This chain connects TRBV7-8 to TRBJ2-7; 10 bases match TRBD2. The CDR3 is made up of 14 amino acids. The V gene's germline CDR1 is SGHVS and CDR2 FQNEAQ. J gave up 4 bases and V 6 bases, and 6 bases lay outside the gene matches. Full variable domain (remainder filled in from reference TRBV7-8 and TRBJ2-7): GAGVSQSPRYKVAKRGQDVALRCDPISGHVSLFWYQQALGQGPEFLTYFQNEAQLDKSGLPSDRFFAERPEGSVSTLKIQRTQQEDSAVYLCASRSLAGGYEQYFGPGTRLTVT.

The rearrangement uses TRBV27 and TRBJ2-7; tentative D call: TRBD1 (7 bases). V lost 4 bases and J lost 0, with 13 bases in between. The CDR3 is 15 amino acids. CDR1 and CDR2 from the germline V gene are MNHEY and SMNVEV (reference sequence). The DNA for the CDR3 is TGTGCCAGCAGTTCGCGGGACAGAAGCTCCTACGAGCAGTACTTC. Protein product: CASSSRDRSSYEQYF.

V usage is TRBV19 and J usage is TRBJ1-3; the D gene is possibly TRBD1 (6 bases). CDR3 length: 15 residues. The ends were cut back, 3 bases at V and 2 bases at J, with 11 bases in the middle. Germline-derived CDR1 and CDR2 are LNHDA and SQIVND (reference sequence). The CDR3 loop reads CASSISQGAGNTIYF. The DNA of the CDR3 is TGTGCCAGTAGTATCTCACAGGGTGCTGGAAACACCATATATTTT.

The V gene is TRBV30, the J gene TRBJ2-1; D gene unclear. V lost 0 bases and J 6 bases, leaving 6 bases between the germline ends. The germline CDR1 and CDR2 sequences are GTSNPN and SVGIG (reference sequence). This CDR3 region has 12 residues. The CDR3 spells CAWSVTTNEQFF. The CDR3 DNA follows: TGTGCCTGGAGTGTAACAACCAATGAGCAGTTCTTC.

The chain employs TRBV29-1 and TRBJ1-2; D gene ambiguous. This CDR3 region has 14 residues. CDR1 is SQVTM, CDR2 ANQGSEA, per germline. Trimming stripped 4 bases from V and 4 bases from J, with 16 bases between. The CDR3 here is CSVVTVHSVYGYTF. The CDR3 DNA sequence: TGCAGCGTTGTTACAGTTCACTCCGTCTATGGCTACACCTTC.

The chain carries TRBV11-3 and TRBJ1-1; no clear D. Deletions cut 1 base from V and 5 bases from J, with 8 bases between. Germline CDR1 SGHNT, CDR2 YENEEA. This CDR3 is built from 13 residues. The DNA for the CDR3 is TGTGCCAGCAGCTTAGTCCGGGGAACTGAAGCTTTCTTT. Amino acid sequence: CASSLVRGTEAFF.

The CDR3: CASSERVEDGETQYF. In nucleotides, the CDR3 is TGCGCCAGCAGTGAGAGAGTAGAAGATGGAGAGACCCAGTACTTC. The chain employs TRBV10-1 and TRBJ2-5, with D unclear. CDR1 is WNHNN, CDR2 SYGVQD, per germline (reference sequence). Trimming shortened V by 2 bases and J by 4 bases, and 14 bases separated the two germline ends. The CDR3 is 15 amino acids.